A selection of T cell receptor beta chains follows, all from one sample in a study of T cell changes during pregnancy in multiple sclerosis. Sequenced by immunoSEQ multiplex PCR; TCRdb stores in-frame clones only, minus some. The table lists some 60,000 clones, 80% to 95% of them singletons. The sample in question was peripheral blood, obtained in the first trimester of pregnancy. These receptors were collected from a female donor with multiple sclerosis, enrolled in a pregnancy study. Both conserved end residues are part of each CDR3. D genes are given only for firm matches. A row's size may be missing; if present it is once, few, many or a size class.

>.|TRBV7-2|TRBJ2-2|TRBD1
CASSPGQGAAGELFF
TGTGCCAGCAGCCCGGGACAGGGGGCTGCCGGGGAGCTGTTTTTT
>.|TRBV7-9|TRBJ2-5|TRBD1
CASRQGSTGGRETQYF
TGTGCCAGCAGGCAGGGGTCGACAGGGGGTCGGGAGACCCAGTACTTC
>.|TRBV5-4|TRBJ2-5|TRBD1
CASSYGQGRETQYF
TGTGCCAGCAGCTATGGACAGGGGAGGGAGACCCAGTACTTC
>.|TRBV9|TRBJ1-2|TRBD1
CASSLTRGAGGDYTF
TGTGCCAGCAGCCTTACCCGGGGAGCAGGGGGCGACTACACCTTC
>.|TRBV7-2|TRBJ1-6|.
CASSPRQNSPLHF
TGTGCCAGCAGCCCGAGACAGAATTCACCCCTCCACTTT
>.|TRBV27|TRBJ2-1|.
CASSPRIKSSYNEQFF
TGTGCCAGCAGCCCTAGGATCAAGAGCTCCTACAATGAGCAGTTCTTC
>once|TRBV4-2|TRBJ1-2|TRBD1
CASSQGLNRGGYGYTF
TGTGCCAGCAGCCAAGGATTGAACAGGGGGGGCTATGGCTACACCTTC
>.|TRBV18|TRBJ1-2|.
CASSPGYTSYGYTF
TGTGCCAGCTCACCCGGGTATACTTCCTATGGCTACACCTTC
>.|TRBV5-1|TRBJ2-1|.
CASSSKRSSSYNEQFF
TGCGCCAGCAGCTCCAAGAGGTCGAGCTCCTACAATGAGCAGTTCTTC
>once|TRBV19|TRBJ1-2|TRBD1
CASTLHRDRASYGYTF
TGTGCCAGTACCTTACATAGGGACAGGGCAAGCTATGGCTACACCTTC
>.|TRBV6-1|TRBJ2-7|TRBD1
CATRTGGRYEQYF
TGTGCCACCCGGACAGGCGGTAGGTACGAGCAGTACTTC
>.|TRBV9|TRBJ1-2|TRBD1
CASSATGGASGYTF
TGTGCCAGCAGTGCTACAGGGGGCGCGTCGGGCTACACCTTC
>.|TRBV30|TRBJ2-2|.
CAWSKRRTGELFF
TGTGCCTGGAGTAAGCGGAGGACCGGGGAGCTGTTTTTT
>once|TRBV19|TRBJ2-4|.
CASSIGWRGTDIQYF
TGTGCCAGTAGTATAGGGTGGCGGGGAACAGACATTCAGTACTTC